The 25 T cell receptor beta chains below were found in one sample sequenced in a study of shared clonotypes between healthy human individuals. Repertoires were generated with immunoSEQ multiplex PCR, while TCRdb's copy carries only in-frame clones and drops some. The sample holds hundreds of thousands of clones, approximately 80% seen once. The source material was PBMCs. These TCRs come from a woman aged 35 to 49 in good health. Some clones in this sample may be carry-over from other donors' samples.

This chain uses TRBV4-1 with TRBJ2-7; 8 bases fit TRBD2. The CDR3 consists of 13 residues. The germline CDR1 and CDR2 sequences are MGHRA and YSYEKL. V shed 1 base and J 7 bases; nucleotides not matched to a gene: 3. The CDR3 region is CASSQAGGREQYF. CDR3 DNA: TGCGCCAGCAGCCAAGCGGGAGGGAGAGAGCAGTACTTC.

This chain links TRBV4-1 with TRBJ1-2, with 8 bases aligning to TRBD1. CDR3 length equals 15 residues. The V segment lost 5 bases and the J segment 9 bases; nucleotides outside the gene matches: 14. From germline, CDR1 is MGHRA and CDR2 YSYEKL. This CDR3 reads CASSYVGQGKTSYTF. Here the CDR3 DNA reads TGCGCCAGCAGCTATGTCGGACAGGGTAAAACAAGCTACACCTTC.

This sequence joins TRBV30 and TRBJ2-2; 9 bases map to TRBD2. The CDR3 sequence is 15 residues long. The germline CDR1 and CDR2 sequences are GTSNPN and SVGIG (reference sequence). The ends lost 2 bases at V and 4 bases at J; junction bases unmatched: 5. CDR3 nucleotides: TGTGCCTGGAGTCCCCCTAGCGGGATCACCGGGGAGCTGTTTTTT. Translated: CAWSPPSGITGELFF.

Note on this clone: With a much larger clone just one base away, this may be a read error. The chain is built from TRBV30 and TRBJ1-1; TRBD1 matches at 9 bases. Germline-derived CDR1 and CDR2 are GTSNPN and SVGIG (reference sequence). This CDR3 contains 13 residues. CDR3 amino acids: CAWADRGWTEASF. The CDR3 DNA reads TGTGCCTGGGCGGACAGGGGTTGGACTGAAGCTTCCTTT.

V and J are TRBV5-5 and TRBJ2-1; 8 nucleotides agree with TRBD1. J gave up 7 bases and V 0 bases, and 6 bases lay outside the gene matches. CDR1 is SGHKS and CDR2 is YYEKEE in the germline V gene (reference sequence). The CDR3 runs 15 residues. The CDR3 here is CASSLGQGAWNEQFF. CDR3 bases: TGTGCCAGCAGCTTGGGTCAGGGGGCTTGGAATGAGCAGTTCTTC.

In this sample, this clone turned up once. V gene TRBV4-1 combines with J gene TRBJ2-7; possibly TRBD1 for D (6 bases). Germline V gene sequence: CDR1 MGHRA, CDR2 YSYEKL. The CDR3 has 17 amino acids. The V and J ends lost 3 bases and 3 bases respectively, with 21 bases between them. For the CDR3, the DNA is TGCGCCAGCAGCCAGGTGACCAGGGGCCCGAAGTTCTACGAGCAGTACTTC. Protein sequence: CASSQVTRGPKFYEQYF.

The rearrangement joins TRBV6-4 to TRBJ1-5; the D is unclear. Deletions cut 2 bases from V and 0 bases from J, with 5 bases between. Germline-derived CDR1 and CDR2 are MRHNA and SNTAGT. CDR3 length: 14 residues. CDR3 amino acids: CASSDGYSNQPQHF. Here the CDR3 DNA reads TGTGCCAGCAGTGACGGATATAGCAATCAGCCCCAGCATTTT.

The rearrangement links TRBV6-1 to TRBJ1-4; TRBD1 matches at 8 bases. The CDR3 is 16 residues long. Germline CDR1 is MNHNS and CDR2 is SASEGT. After removal of 4 bases from V and 4 bases from J, the junction contained 8 bases not matched to a gene. CDR3 in DNA: TGTGCCAGCAGTGCACCTAGACAGGGGATTAATGAAAAACTGTTTTTT. It yields the protein CASSAPRQGINEKLFF.

V and J are TRBV21-1 and TRBJ2-5; the D segment call TRBD2 is taken from the table without a DNA check. TRBV21-1 is an annotated pseudogene. The CDR3 runs to 14 residues. The chain's CDR3 is CASSKRTTKETQYF. The CDR3 DNA reads TGTGCCAGCAGCAAAAGGACTACCAAAGAGACCCAGTACTTC.

As DNA, the CDR3 is TGCGCCAGCAGTGAGTTTGAGCGTCTGTCCTACGAGCAGTACTTC. This sequence encodes CASSEFERLSYEQYF. V usage is TRBV10-1 and J usage is TRBJ2-7; D call uncertain. Germline-derived CDR1 and CDR2 are WNHNN and SYGVQD (reference sequence). Trimming cost V 1 base and J 1 base, with 11 bases left between them. The CDR3 is made up of 15 amino acids.

The chain recombines TRBV2 with TRBJ2-3, with 7 bases aligning to TRBD2. CDR3 length: 14 residues. Trimming at V came to 7 bases and at J to 8 bases, leaving 12 bases not matched to a gene. CDR1 and CDR2 (germline): SNHLY, FYNNEI. This chain's CDR3 is CASTSGAGVRTQYF. DNA for the CDR3: TGTGCCAGCACCTCCGGGGCGGGAGTTCGTACGCAGTATTTT.

The V and J genes are TRBV11-2 and TRBJ2-4; possibly TRBD2 for D (5 bases). Between the trimmed V and J ends, which lost 5 bases and 0 bases, there was a span of 8 bases. Germline-derived CDR1 and CDR2 are SGHAT and FQNNGV. The CDR3 sequence is 14 residues long. In DNA, the CDR3 is TGTGCCAGCAGCACCGGGGTAGCCAAAAACATTCAGTACTTC. Its translation: CASSTGVAKNIQYF.

The genes are TRBV7-2 and TRBJ1-1, with unresolved D. CDR1 is SGHTA and CDR2 is FQGNSA in the germline V gene. V was pared by 5 bases and J by 5 bases, with 12 bases between. The CDR3 length is 13 residues. The CDR3 loop is CASSRSSETEAFF. The CDR3 DNA reads as TGTGCCAGCAGCCGATCCTCGGAGACTGAAGCTTTCTTT. Based on the CDR3 plus reference TRBV7-2 and TRBJ1-1, the full variable domain is GAGVSQSPSNKVTEKGKDVELRCDPISGHTALYWYRQSLGQGLEFLIYFQGNSAPDKSGLPSDRFSAERTGGSVSTLTIQRTQQEDSAVYLCASSRSSETEAFFGQGTRLTVV.

With respect to this clone: A far bigger clonotype differs at one base, so this is likely a read error. V and J are TRBV2 and TRBJ2-3; D remains unclear. CDR1 and CDR2 (germline): SNHLY, FYNNEI. The CDR3 contains 12 residues. The CDR3 sequence: CASSEWADTRYF. The CDR3 nucleotides are TGTGCCAGCAGTGAATGGGCAGATACGCGGTATTTT.

The CDR3 region is CASSSGTRGRGSYEQYF. In DNA, the CDR3 is TGCGCCAGCAGCTCCGGGACTAGGGGTAGGGGATCCTACGAGCAGTACTTC. The rearrangement links TRBV5-1 to TRBJ2-7, with 8 bases fitting TRBD2. The V gene's germline CDR1 is SGHRS and CDR2 YFSETQ. V lost 3 bases, J lost 1 base, and 12 bases stayed unmatched. The CDR3 contains 17 residues.

The rearrangement joins TRBV29-1 to TRBJ2-2, with 10 positions matching TRBD2. CDR1 SQVTM and CDR2 ANQGSEA come from the germline V gene. J was trimmed by 3 bases and V by 1 base; bases with no gene match: 5. The CDR3 extends over 16 amino acids. DNA for the CDR3: TGCAGCGTTGAAGCGAGGACTAGCGGATACACCGGGGAGCTGTTTTTT. Amino acids: CSVEARTSGYTGELFF.

V is TRBV10-3 and J is TRBJ1-3, with 8 bases fitting TRBD1. The J segment lost 4 bases and the V segment lost 10 bases, leaving 9 bases of the junction unmatched. The CDR3 length is 14 residues. Germline V gives CDR1 ENHRY, CDR2 SYGVKD. The CDR3 loop reads CATLQQGVGNTIYF. CDR3 bases: TGTGCCACCCTGCAACAGGGGGTCGGAAACACCATATATTTT.

Comment on this clone: The same CDR3 is also encoded by other DNA sequences in this sample. The V and J genes are TRBV2 and TRBJ2-5; D unclear. Germline V gene sequence: CDR1 SNHLY, CDR2 FYNNEI. This CDR3 has 13 residues. Trimming cost V 8 bases and J 2 bases, with 12 bases left between them. The CDR3 region has the DNA TGTGCCAGCTCGGGCAACGGGCAAGAGACCCAGTACTTC. Its translation: CASSGNGQETQYF.

The chain combines TRBV28 with TRBJ2-3; D possibly corresponds to TRBD2 (5 bases). The CDR3 has 12 residues. The germline gives CDR1 MDHEN, CDR2 SYDVKM. The V and J ends lost 4 bases and 5 bases respectively, with 7 bases between them. The CDR3 is CASSSGVDTQYF. CDR3 coding DNA: TGTGCCAGCAGTTCCGGGGTAGATACGCAGTATTTT.

The chain is built from TRBV6-1 and TRBJ1-1; D gene unclear. In germline, CDR1 is MNHNS, CDR2 SASEGT. The CDR3 has 13 amino acids. V lost 6 bases, J lost 1 base, and 9 bases lay in between. For the CDR3, the DNA is TGTGCCAGCAGCGTTAGAGAGAACACTGAAGCTTTCTTT. It encodes CASSVRENTEAFF.

This clone turned up a few times. The CDR3 reads CASSLNRALMNTEAFF. DNA of the CDR3: TGCGCCAGCAGCCTAAATCGGGCTTTGATGAACACTGAAGCTTTCTTT. The rearrangement links TRBV4-1 to TRBJ1-1; D unclear. Germline assignment: CDR1 MGHRA and CDR2 YSYEKL. CDR3 length: 16 residues. V shed 4 bases and J shed 0 bases, with 15 bases lying between them.

This clone has a handful of counts. V usage is TRBV11-2 and J usage is TRBJ1-2; 7 bases align to TRBD1. With V trimmed by 5 bases and J by 8 bases, 11 bases remained unmatched. Germline V lookup: CDR1 SGHAT, CDR2 FQNNGV. The CDR3 runs to 14 residues. This CDR3 reads CASSPRTGVGGYTF. In DNA, the CDR3 is TGTGCCAGCAGCCCTCGGACAGGCGTGGGCGGCTACACCTTC.

The chain has TRBV5-4 and TRBJ2-5; D call uncertain. CDR1 and CDR2 from the germline V gene are SGHNT and YYREEE (reference sequence). The CDR3 sequence is 14 residues long. V lost 4 bases, J lost 5 bases, and 15 bases lay in between. CDR3 coding DNA: TGTGCCAGCAGCACAAAGGCCAGCTTGGAGACCCAGTACTTC. Its translation is CASSTKASLETQYF. Supplemented by reference TRBV5-4 and TRBJ2-5, the full variable domain reads ETGVTQSPTHLIKTRGQQVTLRCSSQSGHNTVSWYQQALGQGPQFIFQYYREEENGRGNFPPRFSGLQFPNYSSELNVNALELDDSALYLCASSTKASLETQYFGPGTRLLVL.

This clone was counted at least ten times. The V gene is TRBV4-1, the J gene TRBJ2-7; 8 positions match TRBD2. Germline CDR1 and CDR2: MGHRA and YSYEKL. This CDR3 has 16 amino acids. Trimming took 1 base from V and 0 from J; bases not matched to a gene: 5. CDR3 sequence reads: CASSQVPSGRSYEQYF. The CDR3 DNA is TGCGCCAGCAGCCAAGTTCCTAGCGGGCGCTCCTACGAGCAGTACTTC.

V gene TRBV9 combines with J gene TRBJ1-5; D gene ambiguous. The V gene lost 0 bases and the J gene lost 6 bases, with 13 bases spanning the gap. The germline gives CDR1 SGDLS, CDR2 YYNGEE. CDR3 length equals 15 residues. The CDR3 DNA is TGTGCCAGCAGCGTAGATGGGAGGGAAGCTCAGCCCCAGCATTTT. Translating it yields CASSVDGREAQPQHF.